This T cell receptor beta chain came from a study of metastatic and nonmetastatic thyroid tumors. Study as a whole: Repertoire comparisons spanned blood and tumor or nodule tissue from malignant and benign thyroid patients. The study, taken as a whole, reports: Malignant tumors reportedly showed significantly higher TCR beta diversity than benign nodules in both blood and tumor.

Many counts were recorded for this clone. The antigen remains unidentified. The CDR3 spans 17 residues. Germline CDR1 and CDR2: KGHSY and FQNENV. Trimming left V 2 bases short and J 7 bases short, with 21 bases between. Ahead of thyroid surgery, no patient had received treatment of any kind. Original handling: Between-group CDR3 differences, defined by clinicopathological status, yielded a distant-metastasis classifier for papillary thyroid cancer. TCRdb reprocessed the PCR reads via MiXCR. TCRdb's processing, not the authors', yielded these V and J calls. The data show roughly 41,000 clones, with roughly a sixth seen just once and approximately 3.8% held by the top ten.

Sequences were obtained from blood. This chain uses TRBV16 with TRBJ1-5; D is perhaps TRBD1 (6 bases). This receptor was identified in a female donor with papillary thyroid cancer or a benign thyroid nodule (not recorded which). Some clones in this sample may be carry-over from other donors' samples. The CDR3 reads CASSQILRGAIKQPQHF. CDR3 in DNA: TGTGCCAGCAGCCAAATACTTCGGGGGGCGATTAAGCAGCCCCAGCATTTT.